The entry that follows covers one TCR beta chain sequence. Antigen unknown. Random hexamers served to reverse transcribe roughly 0.45 to 1 ug RNA. TCRdb reanalysed the immunoSEQ multiplex PCR reads using MiXCR and keeps one entry per CDR3 protein. The sample holds some 190,000 distinct CDR3 sequences; 94% are singletons and the top ten take around 0.16%. This entry comes from a study of CD8 T cells in Susac syndrome. About the study: Patients with Susac syndrome were therapy-naive, treated with corticosteroids, or treated with intravenous immunoglobulin alone when blood was collected. The study's findings and limits: In Susac syndrome, the CD4+ T cell repertoires did not show clonal expansion.

V dropped 6 bases and J dropped 8; count of bases not matched to a gene: 9. Germline CDR1 is DFQATT and CDR2 is SNEGSKA (reference sequence). This CDR3 contains 13 residues. TCR beta sequencing was performed on blood CD8+ and CD4+ T cells. Definite or probable Susac syndrome was diagnosed using recently defined diagnostic criteria. Sequenced sample: CD4+ T cells from PBMCs. This sequence joins TRBV20-1 and TRBJ1-2; 10 bases map to TRBD1. The source is a human donor with Susac syndrome. The DNA of the CDR3 is TGCAGTGCGAGACAGGGGGCGGCGAGCGGCTACACCTTC. This encodes CSARQGAASGYTF.